The present TCR beta chain was sequenced within a study of blood T cell repertoires in COVID-19. Study summary: Sites across the United States, Italy and Spain contributed samples from acute and convalescent COVID-19. In each case, the material was cDNA or gDNA derived from T cells, B-cell-depleted T cells, or PBMCs.

In the source study's methods: It was from reference gene primer amplification that nucleated cell counts were estimated. Libraries were prepared by immunoSEQ multiplex PCR; TCRdb keeps only in-frame clonotypes and omits some of them. V and J calls and clone size follow that table, whereas D and trimming were derived from the DNA. Among 95,000 to 120,000 clones listed, less than 85% were seen once. Trimming stripped 3 bases from V and 0 bases from J, with 12 bases between. This CDR3 contains 15 residues. Per germline, CDR1 LGHNA and CDR2 YSLEER. The chain is built from TRBV4-3 and TRBJ2-7, with D unresolved. Sequenced material: peripheral blood. The source is a human donor in a cohort sampled during active COVID-19. Here the CDR3 DNA reads TGCGCCAGCAGCCATGGGCCAGAGAGCTCCTACGAGCAGTACTTC. This codes for CASSHGPESSYEQYF.